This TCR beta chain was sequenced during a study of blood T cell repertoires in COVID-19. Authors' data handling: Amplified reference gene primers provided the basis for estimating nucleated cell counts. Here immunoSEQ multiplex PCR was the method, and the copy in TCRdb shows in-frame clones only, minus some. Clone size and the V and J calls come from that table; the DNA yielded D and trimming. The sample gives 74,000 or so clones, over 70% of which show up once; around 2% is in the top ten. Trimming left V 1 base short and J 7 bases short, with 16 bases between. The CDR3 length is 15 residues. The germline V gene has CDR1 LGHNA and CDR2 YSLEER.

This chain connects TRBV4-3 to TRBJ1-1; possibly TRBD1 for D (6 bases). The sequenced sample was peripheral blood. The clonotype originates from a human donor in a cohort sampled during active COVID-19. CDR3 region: CASSQALAGAIEAFF. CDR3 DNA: TGCGCCAGCAGCCAAGCCTTGGCAGGGGCGATTGAAGCTTTCTTT.